Reported below is one TCR beta chain. Its antigen is unknown. Possible read error: a much larger clone is one base away. The CDR3 does not end in the conserved phenylalanine or tryptophan, so this is likely a read error. Trimming left V 1 base short and J 4 bases short, with 19 bases between. The CDR3 runs 17 residues. The germline gives CDR1 SEHNR, CDR2 FQNEAQ (reference sequence). These data originate in a study of CD8+CD57+ T cells in acquired aplastic anemia. Whole-study results and caveats: Simpson's diversity of CD8+ cells was not significantly different in patients compared with controls.

TCR beta VDJ and CDR3 profiles were obtained from a genomic DNA template. TCRdb reprocessed the reads with MiXCR, giving one entry per CDR3 protein. The sample consists of some 150,000 distinct CDR3 sequences, 41% of them appearing once. The chain links TRBV7-9 to TRBJ1-1; D is unresolved. Sequences were obtained from sorted CD4+, CD8+, or CD8+CD57+ T cells (not recorded which) from PBMCs. The receptor was isolated from a human donor in good health, serving as a control. CDR3 nucleotides: TGTGCCAGCAGCTTAGATCGGAGGATAGGGAGTTCCACTGAAGCTTTCGTT. Translated, it gives CASSLDRRIGSSTEAFV.